Below are 15 T cell receptor beta chains sequenced from a single sample in a study of blood T cells in healthy people across ages. Combining a sample-barcoded 5' primer with a J-beta primer mix, a second PCR ran for roughly 7 to 11 cycles. TCRdb re-derived calls from the 5' RACE reads in MiXCR, one entry per CDR3 protein. Among approximately 2,000,000 distinct CDR3 sequences listed, approximately 40% were seen once. Sequencing was carried out using blood. The receptor source for this set is a human donor in good health.

The chain links TRBV20-1 to TRBJ2-7, with 8 positions matching TRBD1. The CDR3 is 14 residues long. Losses at the gene ends were 6 bases for V and 0 bases for J; bases not matched to a gene: 7. Germline V lookup: CDR1 DFQATT, CDR2 SNEGSKA (reference sequence). The CDR3 spells CSASSGQGSYEQYF. The CDR3 nucleotides are TGCAGTGCCTCGTCCGGACAGGGCTCCTACGAGCAGTACTTC.

In the case of this clonotype: The junction and the germline gene differ at one end; a read error may be behind it. The gene calls are TRBV12-3 or TRBV12-4 and TRBJ1-5; TRBD1 is a possible D gene (6 bases). The CDR3 sequence is 15 residues long. This CDR3 reads CASSIGGVGNRPQHF. DNA of the CDR3: TGTGCCAGCAGCATAGGGGGGGTAGGCAATCGGCCCCAGCATTTT.

This clonotype was counted a few times. The chain is built from TRBV20-1 and TRBJ2-7, with a possible D match to TRBD2 (5 bases). Per the germline V gene, CDR1 is DFQATT and CDR2 is SNEGSKA (reference sequence). This CDR3 is 14 amino acids long. V was shortened by 0 bases and J by 3 bases, with 12 bases between the two germline ends. The CDR3 nucleotides read TGCAGTGCTAGAGAACGCCGGGGAAACTACGAGCAGTACTTC. Encoded protein: CSARERRGNYEQYF.

This sequence joins TRBV12-3 or TRBV12-4 and TRBJ1-2; 7 bases line up with TRBD1. The CDR3 length is 17 residues. Trimming at V came to 3 bases and at J to 6 bases, leaving 16 bases not matched to a gene. CDR3 in DNA: TGTGCCAGCAGTTTCCCACGAGGGACAGATCTCCCCAATGGCTACACCTTC. Protein product: CASSFPRGTDLPNGYTF.

Here the CDR3 DNA reads TGCAGTGCTAGTGAGGGCGGTAGCGGGGTAAGCTCCTACAATGAGCAGTTCTTC. This translates into CSASEGGSGVSSYNEQFF. The chain has TRBV20-1 and TRBJ2-1; TRBD2 agrees at 8 bases. Per germline, CDR1 DFQATT and CDR2 SNEGSKA (reference sequence). The CDR3 is 18 amino acids. Germline trimming cut 3 bases from V and 0 bases from J; bases unmatched to any gene: 13.

The chain couples TRBV25-1 to TRBJ2-4; D is undetermined. The DNA matches TRBJ2-7 better at its end, which makes the J call doubtful. The CDR3 has 13 amino acids. The germline CDR1 and CDR2 sequences are MGHDK and SYGVNS. CDR3 protein: CASSEYYSYEQYF. The CDR3 coding sequence is TGTGCCAGCAGTGAATACTATTCCTACGAGCAGTACTTC.

The rearrangement links TRBV7-9 to TRBJ1-6; D is unclear. The V end lost 6 bases, the J end lost 7 bases, and 13 bases lay between the germline ends. The CDR3 sequence is 14 residues long. Germline CDR1 reads SEHNR; CDR2 reads FQNEAQ (reference sequence). CDR3 region: CASSPRTMNSPLHF. CDR3 bases: TGTGCCAGCAGTCCCCGGACGATGAATTCACCCCTCCACTTT.

About this clonotype itself: A much larger clone sits a single nucleotide away, making a read error possible. V is TRBV2 and J is TRBJ1-2, with 8 positions matching TRBD1. The CDR3 has 15 residues. Germline values: CDR1 SNHLY, CDR2 FYNNEI. J was trimmed by 5 bases and V by 5 bases; bases with no gene match: 10. The CDR3 region is CASSTGTGEFYGYTF. Here the CDR3 DNA reads TGTGCCAGCAGTACCGGGACAGGAGAATTTTATGGCTACACCTTC. Full variable domain (missing parts from reference TRBV2 and TRBJ1-2): EPEVTQTPSHQVTQMGQEVILRCVPISNHLYFYWYRQILGQKVEFLVSFYNNEISEKSEIFDDQFSVERPDGSNFTLKIRSTKLEDSAMYFCASSTGTGEFYGYTFGSGTRLTVV.

This chain joins TRBV20-1 and TRBJ1-2; TRBD1 aligns across 10 bases. Germline V gene sequence: CDR1 DFQATT, CDR2 SNEGSKA (reference sequence). The CDR3 spans 14 residues. The V segment lost 8 bases and the J segment 1 base; nucleotides outside the gene matches: 7. Here the CDR3 DNA reads TGCAGTATCGGCTGGGACAGGGGTAACTATGGCTACACCTTC. This sequence encodes CSIGWDRGNYGYTF.

J is TRBJ2-5 and V is TRBV20-1; 8 bases line up with TRBD2. CDR1 and CDR2 (germline): DFQATT, SNEGSKA (reference sequence). The CDR3 consists of 12 residues. CDR3: CSPGGVTETQYF. Written as DNA, the CDR3 is TGCAGCCCGGGAGGGGTCACAGAGACCCAGTACTTC.

This chain uses TRBV30 with TRBJ2-1; 7 bases agree with TRBD1. Per the germline V gene, CDR1 is GTSNPN and CDR2 is SVGIG (reference sequence). This CDR3 has 14 amino acids. V shed 2 bases, J shed 6 bases, and the junction held 7 bases outside the gene matches. CDR3 residues: CAWSKGQSLNEQFF. In DNA, the CDR3 is TGTGCCTGGAGTAAGGGACAGAGTCTCAATGAGCAGTTCTTC.

The chain recombines TRBV27 with TRBJ1-6, with no clear D. Germline CDR1 MNHEY, CDR2 SMNVEV (reference sequence). The CDR3 spans 17 residues. Between the trimmed V and J ends, which lost 1 base and 0 bases, there was a span of 10 bases. The CDR3: CASSLWATSSYNSPLHF. The CDR3 DNA sequence: TGTGCCAGCAGTTTATGGGCCACTAGCTCCTATAATTCACCCCTCCACTTT.

This clonotype has only a few counts. The gene calls are TRBV20-1 and TRBJ1-5, with no clear D. Trimming cost V 3 bases and J 3 bases, with 9 bases left between them. This CDR3 comprises 13 residues. The germline gives CDR1 DFQATT, CDR2 SNEGSKA (reference sequence). CDR3 sequence reads: CSASPYSNQPQHF. CDR3 nucleotides: TGCAGTGCTAGTCCATATTCCAATCAGCCCCAGCATTTT.

This clonotype showed up just a few times. The chain couples TRBV6-5 to TRBJ1-2, with D unclear. CDR3 length equals 14 residues. V was clipped by 1 base and J by 8 bases, with 14 bases between them. Germline V gene data show CDR1 as MNHEY and CDR2 as SVGAGI. The chain's CDR3 is CASSYYGLNSGYTF. CDR3 coding DNA: TGTGCCAGCAGTTACTATGGACTGAATTCGGGCTACACCTTC.

This clonotype was seen a few times. This chain joins TRBV20-1 and TRBJ1-6, with 7 bases identical to TRBD1. The J segment lost 7 bases and the V segment lost 5 bases, leaving 8 bases of the junction unmatched. The germline gives CDR1 DFQATT, CDR2 SNEGSKA (reference sequence). The CDR3 runs to 14 residues. The chain's CDR3 is CSAYKTGLNSPLHF. In DNA form, the CDR3 reads TGCAGTGCTTATAAGACAGGGTTGAATTCACCCCTCCACTTT.